This T cell receptor beta chain was sequenced for a study of beta chain features in type 1 diabetes. Background on the study: Patients and healthy donors were similar in age, gender and cell yields. General observations from the study: Patients and controls would share equally any PCR tilt toward shorter templates. Comparison showed that naive, central memory and Treg TCRB repertoires appeared more similar among patients than among healthy donors. In every one of the four CD4+ subsets, TCRB CDR3s were moderately but significantly shorter in Type 1 diabetes patients.

TCRB transcripts that were expressed got sequenced, as all of the isolated RNA had been reverse transcribed. Using immunoSEQ multiplex PCR, the repertoire was profiled, and TCRdb retains in-frame clones only, with some absent. Of a few hundred thousand clones in the sample, around 20% were seen once. CDR1 is SQVTM, CDR2 ANQGSEA, per germline. CDR3 length: 11 residues. This clone was detected a few times. Its antigen is currently unknown. The specimen was naive CD4+ T cells from blood. This clonotype was sampled from a woman aged 40 to 49 with type 1 diabetes. The chain combines TRBV29-1 with TRBJ2-7, with a tentative D call TRBD2 (6 bases). In DNA, the CDR3 is TGCGCCGTGGAGGGAATGAACGAGCAGTACTTC. It codes for CAVEGMNEQYF.